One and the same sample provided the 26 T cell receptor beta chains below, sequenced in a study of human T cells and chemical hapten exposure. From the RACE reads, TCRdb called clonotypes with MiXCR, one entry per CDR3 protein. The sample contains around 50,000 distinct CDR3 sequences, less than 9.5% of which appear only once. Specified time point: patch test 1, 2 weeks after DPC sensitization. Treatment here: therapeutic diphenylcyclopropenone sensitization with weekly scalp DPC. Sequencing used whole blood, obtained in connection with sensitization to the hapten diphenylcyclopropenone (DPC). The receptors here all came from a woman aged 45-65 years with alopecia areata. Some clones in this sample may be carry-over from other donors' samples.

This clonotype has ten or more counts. The CDR3 region is CSVAGGRTSGRDGAKNIQYF. As DNA, the CDR3 is TGCAGCGTTGCAGGGGGGAGGACTAGCGGGAGGGATGGAGCCAAAAACATTCAGTACTTC. The genes are TRBV29-1 and TRBJ2-4, with 15 nucleotides matching TRBD2. Trimming at V came to 4 bases and at J to 0 bases, leaving 13 bases not matched to a gene. CDR1 and CDR2 (germline): SQVTM, ANQGSEA. This CDR3 comprises 20 residues.

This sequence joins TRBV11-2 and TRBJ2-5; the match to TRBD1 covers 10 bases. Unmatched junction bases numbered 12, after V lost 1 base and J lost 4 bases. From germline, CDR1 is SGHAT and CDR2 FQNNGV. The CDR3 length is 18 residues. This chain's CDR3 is CASSLASIGQGVVETQYF. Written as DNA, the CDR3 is TGTGCCAGCAGCTTAGCCTCAATCGGACAGGGGGTTGTAGAGACCCAGTACTTC. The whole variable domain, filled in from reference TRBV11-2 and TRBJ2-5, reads EAGVAQSPRYKIIEKRQSVAFWCNPISGHATLYWYQQILGQGPKLLIQFQNNGVVDDSQLPKDRFSAERLKGVDSTLKIQPAKLEDSAVYLCASSLASIGQGVVETQYFGPGTRLLVL.

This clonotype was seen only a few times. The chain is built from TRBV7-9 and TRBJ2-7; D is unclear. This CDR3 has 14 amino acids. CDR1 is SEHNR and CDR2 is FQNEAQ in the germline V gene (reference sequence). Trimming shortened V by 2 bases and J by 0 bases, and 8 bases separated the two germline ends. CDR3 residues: CASSLLGLSYEQYF. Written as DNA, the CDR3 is TGTGCCAGCAGCTTACTAGGGCTCTCCTACGAGCAGTACTTC.

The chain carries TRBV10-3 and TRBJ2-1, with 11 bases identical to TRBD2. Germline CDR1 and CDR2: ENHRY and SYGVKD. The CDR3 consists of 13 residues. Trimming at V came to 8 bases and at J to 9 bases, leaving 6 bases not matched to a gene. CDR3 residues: CAIESTSGTEQFF. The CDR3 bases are TGTGCCATCGAATCGACTAGCGGGACTGAGCAGTTCTTC.

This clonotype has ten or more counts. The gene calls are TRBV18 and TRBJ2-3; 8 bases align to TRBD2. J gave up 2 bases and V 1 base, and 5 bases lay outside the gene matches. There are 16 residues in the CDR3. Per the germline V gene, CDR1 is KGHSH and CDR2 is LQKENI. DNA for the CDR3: TGTGCCAGCTCACCACGGGCTAGCGGGCTCACAGATACGCAGTATTTT. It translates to CASSPRASGLTDTQYF.

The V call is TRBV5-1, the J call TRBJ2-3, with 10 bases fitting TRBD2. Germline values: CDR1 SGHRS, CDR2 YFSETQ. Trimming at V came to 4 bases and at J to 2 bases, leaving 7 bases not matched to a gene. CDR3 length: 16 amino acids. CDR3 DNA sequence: TGCGCCAGCAGCCTAGCTAGCGGGAGCTTCACAGATACGCAGTATTTT. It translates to CASSLASGSFTDTQYF.

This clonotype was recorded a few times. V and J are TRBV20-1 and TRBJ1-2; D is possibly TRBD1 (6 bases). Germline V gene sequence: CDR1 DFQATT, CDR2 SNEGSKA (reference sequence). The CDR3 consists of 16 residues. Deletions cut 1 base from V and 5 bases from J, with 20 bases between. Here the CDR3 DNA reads TGCAGTGCTAGAGGAGAAGGCGGAGGACAGCATTATGGCTACACCTTC. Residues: CSARGEGGGQHYGYTF.

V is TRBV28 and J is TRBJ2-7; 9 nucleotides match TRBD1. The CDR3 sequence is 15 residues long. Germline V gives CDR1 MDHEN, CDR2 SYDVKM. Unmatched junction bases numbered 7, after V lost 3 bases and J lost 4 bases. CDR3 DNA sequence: TGTGCCAGCAGTTTCACCGGGACAGGGTATTACGAGCAGTACTTC. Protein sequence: CASSFTGTGYYEQYF. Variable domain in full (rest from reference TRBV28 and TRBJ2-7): DVKVTQSSRYLVKRTGEKVFLECVQDMDHENMFWYRQDPGLGLRLIYFSYDVKMKEKGDIPEGYSVSREKKERFSLILESASTNQTSMYLCASSFTGTGYYEQYFGPGTRLTVT.

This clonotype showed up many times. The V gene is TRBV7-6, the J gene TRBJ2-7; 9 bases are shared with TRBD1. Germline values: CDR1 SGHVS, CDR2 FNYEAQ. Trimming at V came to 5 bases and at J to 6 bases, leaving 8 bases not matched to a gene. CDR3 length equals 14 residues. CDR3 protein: CASSVEGTGREQYF. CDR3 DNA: TGTGCCAGCAGCGTGGAGGGGACAGGGCGCGAGCAGTACTTC.

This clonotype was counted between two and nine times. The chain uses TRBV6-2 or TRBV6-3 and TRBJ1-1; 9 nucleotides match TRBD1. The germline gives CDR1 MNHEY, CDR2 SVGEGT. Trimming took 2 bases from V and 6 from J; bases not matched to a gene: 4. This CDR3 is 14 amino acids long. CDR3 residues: CASSYQTGGSEAFF. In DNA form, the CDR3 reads TGTGCCAGCAGTTACCAGACAGGGGGGTCTGAAGCTTTCTTT.

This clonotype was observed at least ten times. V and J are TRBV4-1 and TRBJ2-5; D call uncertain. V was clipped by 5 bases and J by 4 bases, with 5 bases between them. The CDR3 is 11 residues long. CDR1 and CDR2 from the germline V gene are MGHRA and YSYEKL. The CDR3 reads CASSEGETQYF. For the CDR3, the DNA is TGCGCCAGCAGCGAAGGAGAGACCCAGTACTTC.

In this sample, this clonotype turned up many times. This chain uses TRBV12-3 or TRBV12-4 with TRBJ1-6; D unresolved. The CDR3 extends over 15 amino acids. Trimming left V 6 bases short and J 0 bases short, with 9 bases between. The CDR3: CASSNGGSYNSPLHF. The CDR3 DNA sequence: TGTGCCAGCAGCAATGGTGGCTCCTATAATTCACCCCTCCACTTT.

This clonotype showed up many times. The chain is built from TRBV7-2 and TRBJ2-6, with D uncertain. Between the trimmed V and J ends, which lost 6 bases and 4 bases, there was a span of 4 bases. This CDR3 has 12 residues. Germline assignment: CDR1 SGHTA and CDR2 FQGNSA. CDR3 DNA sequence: TGTGCCAGCAGTCCCGGGGCCAACGTCCTGACTTTC. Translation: CASSPGANVLTF.

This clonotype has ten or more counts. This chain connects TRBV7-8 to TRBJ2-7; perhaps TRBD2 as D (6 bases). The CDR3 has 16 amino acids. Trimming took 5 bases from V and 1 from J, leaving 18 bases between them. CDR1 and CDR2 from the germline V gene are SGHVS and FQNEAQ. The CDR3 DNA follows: TGTGCCAGCAGCCCGGAGGGCCTAATTGGGTCCTACGAGCAGTACTTC. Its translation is CASSPEGLIGSYEQYF.

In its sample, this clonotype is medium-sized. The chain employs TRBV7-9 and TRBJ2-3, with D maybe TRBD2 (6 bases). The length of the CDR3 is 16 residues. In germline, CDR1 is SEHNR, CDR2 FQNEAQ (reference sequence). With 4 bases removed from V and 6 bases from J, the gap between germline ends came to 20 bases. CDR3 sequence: CASSSIQNTAGDTQYF. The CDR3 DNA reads TGTGCCAGCAGCTCGATCCAAAACACGGCGGGGGATACGCAGTATTTT.

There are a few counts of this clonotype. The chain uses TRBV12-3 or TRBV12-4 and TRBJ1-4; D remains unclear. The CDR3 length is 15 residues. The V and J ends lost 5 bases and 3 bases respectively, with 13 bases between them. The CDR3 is CASSLGGQANEKLFF. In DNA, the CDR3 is TGTGCCAGCAGTCTGGGAGGGCAGGCTAATGAAAAACTGTTTTTT.

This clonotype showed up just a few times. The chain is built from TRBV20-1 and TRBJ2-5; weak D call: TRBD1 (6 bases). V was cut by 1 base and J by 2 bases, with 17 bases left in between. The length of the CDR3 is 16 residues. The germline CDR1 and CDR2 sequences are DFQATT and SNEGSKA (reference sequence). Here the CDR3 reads CSARVHFPDSQETQYF. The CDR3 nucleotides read TGCAGTGCTAGAGTCCATTTCCCGGACAGTCAAGAGACCCAGTACTTC.

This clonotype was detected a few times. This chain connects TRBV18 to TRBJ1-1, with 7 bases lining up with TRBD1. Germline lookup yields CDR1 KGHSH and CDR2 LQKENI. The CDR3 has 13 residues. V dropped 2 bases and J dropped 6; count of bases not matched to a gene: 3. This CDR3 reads CASSPSGTAEAFF. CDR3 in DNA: TGTGCCAGCTCACCATCGGGGACAGCTGAAGCTTTCTTT.

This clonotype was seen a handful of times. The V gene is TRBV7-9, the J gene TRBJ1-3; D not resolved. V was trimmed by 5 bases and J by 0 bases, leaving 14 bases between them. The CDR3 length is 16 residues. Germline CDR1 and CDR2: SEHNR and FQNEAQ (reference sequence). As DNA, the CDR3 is TGTGCCAGCAGCATTGATGGGGTCCGCTCTGGAAACACCATATATTTT. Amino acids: CASSIDGVRSGNTIYF. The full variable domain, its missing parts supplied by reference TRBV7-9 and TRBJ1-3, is DTGVSQNPRHKITKRGQNVTFRCDPISEHNRLYWYRQTLGQGPEFLTYFQNEAQLEKSRLLSDRFSAERPKGSFSTLEIQRTEQGDSAMYLCASSIDGVRSGNTIYFGEGSWLTVV.

Here the CDR3 DNA reads TGTGCCAGCTGCGCTAGATATGAGGAGACCCAGTACTTC. It is translated as CASCARYEETQYF. The chain couples TRBV28 to TRBJ2-5; D gene unclear. The germline V gene encodes CDR1 MDHEN and CDR2 SYDVKM. This CDR3 is built from 13 residues. Between the trimmed V and J ends, which lost 8 bases and 5 bases, there was a span of 15 bases.

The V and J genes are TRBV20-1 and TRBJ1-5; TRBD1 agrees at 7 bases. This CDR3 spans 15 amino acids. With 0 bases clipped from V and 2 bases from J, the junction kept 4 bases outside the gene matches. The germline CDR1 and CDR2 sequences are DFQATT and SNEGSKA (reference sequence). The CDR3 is CSAREKGAGNQPQHF. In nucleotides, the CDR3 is TGCAGTGCTAGAGAAAAGGGGGCTGGCAATCAGCCCCAGCATTTT.

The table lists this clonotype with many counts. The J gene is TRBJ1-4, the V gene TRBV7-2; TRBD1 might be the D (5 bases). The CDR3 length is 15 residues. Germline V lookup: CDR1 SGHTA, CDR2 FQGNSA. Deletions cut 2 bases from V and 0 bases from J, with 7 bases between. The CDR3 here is CASSLQGATNEKLFF. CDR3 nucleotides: TGTGCCAGCAGCTTACAGGGTGCAACTAATGAAAAACTGTTTTTT.

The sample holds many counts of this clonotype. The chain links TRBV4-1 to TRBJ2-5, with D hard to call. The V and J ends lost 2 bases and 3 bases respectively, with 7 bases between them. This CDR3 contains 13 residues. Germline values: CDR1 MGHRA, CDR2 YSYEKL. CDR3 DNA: TGCGCCAGCAGCCAACCATCGAAAGAGACCCAGTACTTC. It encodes CASSQPSKETQYF.

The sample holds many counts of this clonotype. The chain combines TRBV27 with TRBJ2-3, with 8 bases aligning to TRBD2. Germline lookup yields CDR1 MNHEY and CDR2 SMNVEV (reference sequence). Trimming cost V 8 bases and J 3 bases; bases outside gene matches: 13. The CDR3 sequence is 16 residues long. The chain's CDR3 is CASASPGGRRTDTQYF. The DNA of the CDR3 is TGTGCCAGCGCGTCACCTGGCGGGAGGAGGACAGATACGCAGTATTTT.

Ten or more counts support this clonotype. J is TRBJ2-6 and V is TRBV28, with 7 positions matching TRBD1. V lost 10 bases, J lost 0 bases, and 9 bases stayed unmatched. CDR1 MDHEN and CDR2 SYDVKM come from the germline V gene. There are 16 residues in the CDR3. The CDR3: CATLGQSRSGANVLTF. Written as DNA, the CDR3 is TGTGCCACCTTGGGACAGAGCCGCTCTGGGGCCAACGTCCTGACTTTC.

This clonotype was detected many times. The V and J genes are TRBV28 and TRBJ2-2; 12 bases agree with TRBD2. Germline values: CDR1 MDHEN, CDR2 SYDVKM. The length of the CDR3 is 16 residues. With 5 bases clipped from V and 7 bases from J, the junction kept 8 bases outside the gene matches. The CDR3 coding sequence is TGTGCCAGCAGTGCCCGACTAGCGGGAGTGCTCGGGGAGCTGTTTTTT. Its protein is CASSARLAGVLGELFF.